This passage covers 30 T cell receptor beta chains from one sample sequenced in a study of beta chain features in type 1 diabetes (dated by TCRdb to the late 2010s). Overall study outcomes, separate from this receptor: Type 1 diabetes patients showed a moderate but significant shortening of TCRB CDR3 length in all four CD4+ subsets.

Their antigen targets remain unknown. The library was prepared using the immunoSEQ multiplex PCR assay. All of the isolated RNA was reverse transcribed with the High Capacity cDNA Reverse Transcription Kit, so expressed TCRB transcripts were sequenced. TCRdb re-hosts the immuneACCESS table, in-frame sequences only. Its copies lack some clones; in the studies checked, an unresolved V gene accounts for under half of them, and the cause for the rest is not known. For this sample the table gives around 70,000 clones, of which almost 50% were detected only once. Clones ranked in the top ten supply roughly 0.7% of the sample. The sample taken for sequencing was central memory CD4+ T cells from blood. Receptor source: a man in his thirties or forties with type 1 diabetes.

The chain links TRBV5-1 to TRBJ2-7; TRBD1 matches 9 bases. J was trimmed by 6 bases and V by 4 bases; bases with no gene match: 11. Germline CDR1 SGHRS, CDR2 YFSETQ. This CDR3 is built from 15 residues. The CDR3 spells CASSIQQGAQFEQYF. The CDR3 coding sequence is TGCGCCAGCAGCATCCAACAGGGGGCGCAGTTCGAGCAGTACTTC.

The chain links TRBV30 to TRBJ2-1; 9 positions match TRBD1. The germline V gene encodes CDR1 GTSNPN and CDR2 SVGIG (reference sequence). This CDR3 contains 13 residues. The V segment lost 7 bases and the J segment 4 bases; nucleotides outside the gene matches: 5. Here the CDR3 reads CALKGTGYNEQFF. The CDR3 region has the DNA TGTGCCTTAAAGGGGACAGGGTACAATGAGCAGTTCTTC.

This chain links TRBV11-2 with TRBJ2-5; perhaps TRBD2 as D (7 bases). V lost 5 bases to trimming and J lost 7 bases, with 23 bases between them. CDR3 size: 16 residues. Germline loops: CDR1 SGHAT, CDR2 FQNNGV. CDR3: CASSPPRTRGGGTQYF. CDR3 nucleotides: TGTGCCAGCAGCCCACCTCGGACTAGAGGGGGGGGGACCCAGTACTTC.

This clone was seen a handful of times. V usage is TRBV5-1 and J usage is TRBJ2-7, with a weak D call TRBD2 (6 bases). This CDR3 contains 13 residues. V lost 1 base and J lost 7, with 12 bases in between. CDR1 and CDR2 from the germline V gene are SGHRS and YFSETQ. The DNA for the CDR3 is TGCGCCAGCAGCTTGCAACTAGCAGGGGAGCAGTACTTC. Translated, it gives CASSLQLAGEQYF.

This clone was detected a few times. The chain links TRBV5-1 to TRBJ1-1, with 7 bases that match TRBD1. The CDR3 contains 15 residues. The junction had 9 bases not matched to a gene; V was cut back by 7 bases and J by 0 bases. Germline CDR1 SGHRS, CDR2 YFSETQ. In DNA form, the CDR3 reads TGCGCCAGCCAATCGGCAGGGGGGATGAACACTGAAGCTTTCTTT. It codes for CASQSAGGMNTEAFF.

The rearrangement links TRBV2 to TRBJ2-2, with D possibly TRBD1 on 6 matching bases. This CDR3 has 13 amino acids. Germline CDR1 and CDR2: SNHLY and FYNNEI. Trimming took 7 bases from V and 6 from J, leaving 12 bases between them. CDR3 in amino acids: CASKQGLSGELFF. CDR3 sequence (DNA): TGTGCCAGCAAACAGGGATTGTCCGGGGAGCTGTTTTTT.

The chain uses TRBV6-1 and TRBJ1-6; D remains ambiguous. CDR1 and CDR2 (germline): MNHNS, SASEGT. The ends were cut back, 5 bases at V and 7 bases at J, with 12 bases in the middle. The CDR3 totals 14 residues. CDR3 residues: CASSFEQLNSPLHF. Here the CDR3 DNA reads TGTGCCAGCAGTTTCGAACAGCTAAATTCACCCCTCCACTTT.

The sample holds a few counts of this clone. The V call is TRBV14, the J call TRBJ2-7; 9 nucleotides match TRBD2. The CDR3 runs 15 residues. Trimming at V came to 4 bases and at J to 0 bases, leaving 4 bases not matched to a gene. The germline V gene has CDR1 SGHDN and CDR2 FVKESK. The CDR3 nucleotides are TGTGCCAGCAGCCCTAGCGGGGCTAGCTCCTACGAGCAGTACTTC. Its protein is CASSPSGASSYEQYF.

The chain combines TRBV5-6 with TRBJ1-4; 8 bases match TRBD1. With V trimmed by 2 bases and J by 10 bases, 10 bases remained unmatched. CDR3 size: 15 residues. Germline V gene data show CDR1 as SGHDT and CDR2 as YYEEEE. The CDR3 reads CASSFSAGGRVKLFF. The CDR3 bases are TGTGCCAGCAGCTTCTCGGCAGGGGGCCGGGTAAAACTGTTTTTT.

On this clone: A read error may account for a junction end that differs from germline. The chain employs TRBV4-1 and TRBJ1-2, with 10 nucleotides matching TRBD1. From germline, CDR1 is MGHRA and CDR2 YSYEKL. The CDR3 loop spans 17 amino acids. CDR3 loop: CASSHPYGQGVNDGYTF. In DNA form, the CDR3 reads TGCGCCAGCAGCCACCCTTATGGACAGGGGGTTAACGATGGCTACACCTTC.

V and J are TRBV6-1 and TRBJ2-3; D is perhaps TRBD2 (6 bases). This CDR3 has 13 residues. With 11 bases removed from V and 3 bases from J, the gap between germline ends came to 15 bases. The V gene's germline CDR1 is MNHNS and CDR2 SASEGT. As DNA, the CDR3 is TGTGCCTGCAAGGGTCTAGCGACAGATACGCAGTATTTT. Encoded protein: CACKGLATDTQYF.

The chain combines TRBV29-1 with TRBJ2-7, with TRBD1 as a possible D gene (6 bases). Germline values: CDR1 SQVTM, CDR2 ANQGSEA. Deletions cut 6 bases from V and 0 bases from J, with 9 bases between. CDR3 length: 12 residues. The CDR3 DNA sequence: TGCAGCGTGGGACACGACTCCTACGAGCAGTACTTC. Translating it yields CSVGHDSYEQYF.

V is TRBV5-1 and J is TRBJ2-7; TRBD2 agrees at 12 bases. The CDR3 runs 17 residues. The ends lost 4 bases at V and 4 bases at J; junction bases unmatched: 12. The germline V gene has CDR1 SGHRS and CDR2 YFSETQ. The CDR3 region is CASSASSSGRAGYEQYF. CDR3 sequence (DNA): TGCGCCAGCAGCGCTTCCTCTAGCGGGAGGGCCGGTTACGAGCAGTACTTC.

J is TRBJ2-7 and V is TRBV7-6; D perhaps matches TRBD1 (5 bases). V was pared by 0 bases and J by 7 bases, with 16 bases between. The germline gives CDR1 SGHVS, CDR2 FNYEAQ. CDR3 size: 15 residues. The CDR3 DNA reads as TGTGCCAGCAGCTTAGCCAGGGCGCAACTCGGGGAGCAGTACTTC. This encodes CASSLARAQLGEQYF.

A note on this clone: Other nucleotide sequences from this sample produce the same CDR3. This chain uses TRBV4-2 with TRBJ2-1; 8 bases map to TRBD2. CDR3 length: 16 residues. Germline V gene sequence: CDR1 LGHNA, CDR2 YNFKEQ. The V gene end was trimmed by 0 bases and the J gene end by 4 bases; junction bases not matched to a gene: 5. CDR3 in amino acids: CASSQDLAGGYNEQFF. The CDR3 bases are TGTGCCAGCAGCCAAGATCTGGCGGGGGGATACAATGAGCAGTTCTTC.

The V call is TRBV19, the J call TRBJ2-7, with 7 bases matching TRBD2. V was pared by 1 base and J by 2 bases, with 5 bases of the junction left unmatched. The CDR3 loop spans 15 amino acids. CDR1 and CDR2 from the germline V gene are LNHDA and SQIVND (reference sequence). The CDR3 loop reads CASSIAAGITYEQYF. CDR3 DNA sequence: TGTGCCAGTAGTATAGCAGCGGGAATCACCTACGAGCAGTACTTC. The full variable domain, with the rest looked up from reference TRBV19 and TRBJ2-7, is DGGITQSPKYLFRKEGQNVTLSCEQNLNHDAMYWYRQDPGQGLRLIYYSQIVNDFQKGDIAEGYSVSREKKESFPLTVTSAQKNPTAFYLCASSIAAGITYEQYFGPGTRLTVT.

This clone showed up just a few times. The V gene is TRBV6-1, the J gene TRBJ2-7; 9 bases are shared with TRBD1. CDR1 and CDR2 from the germline V gene are MNHNS and SASEGT. The trim removed 6 bases at V and 6 bases at J, leaving 6 bases unmatched. This CDR3 is 13 amino acids long. The DNA of the CDR3 is TGTGCCAGCAGGGGGACAGGGCAATCCGAGCAGTACTTC. Translated: CASRGTGQSEQYF.

Here the CDR3 DNA reads TGTGCCAGCAGCGTACGGACAGGGTCGGGCACTGAAGCTTTCTTT. Encoded protein: CASSVRTGSGTEAFF. The V gene is TRBV5-5, the J gene TRBJ1-1, with 8 positions matching TRBD1. CDR3 size: 15 residues. Trimming removed 4 bases from V and 4 bases from J; junction bases left unmatched: 9. Germline loops: CDR1 SGHKS, CDR2 YYEKEE (reference sequence).

The chain joins TRBV5-4 to TRBJ1-1; D is unclear. This CDR3 has 14 amino acids. V was shortened by 0 bases and J by 0 bases, with 6 bases between the two germline ends. Germline V gene sequence: CDR1 SGHNT, CDR2 YYREEE (reference sequence). Written as DNA, the CDR3 is TGTGCCAGCAGCTTGGGCCACATGAACACTGAAGCTTTCTTT. Protein sequence: CASSLGHMNTEAFF. The complete variable domain, with remaining parts taken from reference TRBV5-4 and TRBJ1-1, reads ETGVTQSPTHLIKTRGQQVTLRCSSQSGHNTVSWYQQALGQGPQFIFQYYREEENGRGNFPPRFSGLQFPNYSSELNVNALELDDSALYLCASSLGHMNTEAFFGQGTRLTVV.

This chain uses TRBV9 with TRBJ2-4; a weak D match, TRBD2 (6 bases). The CDR3 is 15 residues long. Trimming took 0 bases from V and 1 from J, leaving 8 bases between them. Germline V gives CDR1 SGDLS, CDR2 YYNGEE. As DNA, the CDR3 is TGTGCCAGCAGCGTAGCTGGGGGGGCCAAAAACATTCAGTACTTC. The encoded protein is CASSVAGGAKNIQYF.

V usage is TRBV11-2 and J usage is TRBJ1-1; D is uncertain. CDR1 SGHAT and CDR2 FQNNGV come from the germline V gene. This CDR3 has 13 residues. V dropped 1 base and J dropped 10 bases, with 13 bases sitting between them. The CDR3 DNA reads TGTGCCAGCAGCTTAGCCCGGGGTCTGGGAGCTTTCTTT. This sequence encodes CASSLARGLGAFF.

In its sample, this clone was seen a few times. This sequence joins TRBV11-2 and TRBJ2-5; D remains ambiguous. CDR1 SGHAT and CDR2 FQNNGV come from the germline V gene. CDR3 length: 15 residues. Trimming shortened V by 0 bases and J by 1 base, and 9 bases separated the two germline ends. Written as DNA, the CDR3 is TGTGCCAGCAGCTTAGACCCAGCGCGCCAAGAGACCCAGTACTTC. Its protein product is CASSLDPARQETQYF.

This clone was detected only a few times. The rearrangement uses TRBV7-8 and TRBJ1-1; 7 nucleotides line up with TRBD1. CDR1 and CDR2 from the germline V gene are SGHVS and FQNEAQ. CDR3 size: 12 residues. The trim removed 5 bases at V and 8 bases at J, leaving 5 bases unmatched. Here the CDR3 reads CASSIRDSEAFF. The CDR3 DNA follows: TGTGCCAGCAGCATCCGGGACAGCGAAGCTTTCTTT.

This chain links TRBV9 with TRBJ2-1, with D possibly matching TRBD2 (6 bases). Looked up from germline, CDR1 is SGDLS and CDR2 is YYNGEE. This CDR3 has 17 amino acids. The germline V and J ends were trimmed by 2 bases and 0 bases, with 15 bases remaining between them. This CDR3 reads CASSVTGVSPSYNEQFF. CDR3 DNA sequence: TGTGCCAGCAGCGTCACGGGAGTGTCCCCCTCCTACAATGAGCAGTTCTTC.

The chain recombines TRBV12-5 with TRBJ2-5; 9 positions agree with TRBD1. CDR1 and CDR2 (germline): LGHNT, FRNRAP. Germline trimming cut 0 bases from V and 5 bases from J; bases unmatched to any gene: 4. The CDR3 runs to 15 residues. CDR3 nucleotides: TGTGCTAGTGGTTTGGTGTACAGGGGGCTGGAGACCCAGTACTTC. It yields the protein CASGLVYRGLETQYF.

V gene TRBV10-1 combines with J gene TRBJ1-2, with TRBD1 as a possible D gene (6 bases). V was cut by 9 bases and J by 3 bases, with 11 bases left in between. Per germline, CDR1 WNHNN and CDR2 SYGVQD (reference sequence). The CDR3 covers 12 residues. In nucleotides, the CDR3 is TGCGCCAGGAGGACAGTGCACTATGGCTACACCTTC. This sequence encodes CARRTVHYGYTF.

The chain has TRBV19 and TRBJ1-5, with 11 bases that match TRBD1. The germline V gene encodes CDR1 LNHDA and CDR2 SQIVND (reference sequence). The CDR3 is 15 residues long. With 4 bases clipped from V and 6 bases from J, the junction kept 5 bases outside the gene matches. CDR3 protein: CASSSRTGGTQPQHF. The CDR3 DNA is TGTGCCAGTAGTAGTAGGACAGGGGGCACTCAGCCCCAGCATTTT.

This clone was recorded a few times. V gene TRBV29-1 combines with J gene TRBJ1-1, with a weak D call TRBD1 (5 bases). CDR3 length equals 16 residues. From germline, CDR1 is SQVTM and CDR2 ANQGSEA. V shed 6 bases and J shed 2 bases, with 22 bases lying between them. CDR3 protein: CSVGGWGVGTNTEAFF. The DNA of the CDR3 is TGCAGCGTGGGGGGATGGGGGGTCGGAACAAACACTGAAGCTTTCTTT.

The chain couples TRBV2 to TRBJ1-2; D might be TRBD1 (5 bases). CDR1 and CDR2 (germline): SNHLY, FYNNEI. The CDR3 is made up of 14 amino acids. Trimming took 6 bases from V and 4 from J, leaving 15 bases between them. Here the CDR3 DNA reads TGTGCCAGCAGCGACGACAGTGAGGTCTATGGCTACACCTTC. Protein: CASSDDSEVYGYTF.

This chain connects TRBV7-2 to TRBJ1-2; the D is unclear. Germline V gene lookup returns CDR1 SGHTA and CDR2 FQGNSA. The CDR3 is 15 residues long. Trimming stripped 4 bases from V and 4 bases from J, with 16 bases between. The CDR3 bases are TGTGCCAGCAGCTCGATCGGGGTGGTCGCCTATGGCTACACCTTC. It yields the protein CASSSIGVVAYGYTF.